This T cell receptor beta chain was sequenced for a study of T-cell reconstitution after alpha-beta-depleted transplantation in children. Only a few counts were recorded for this clonotype. An end of the junction does not agree with germline; a read error may underlie this. Unique molecular identifiers were incorporated when the TCRbeta library was constructed. TCRdb itself ran the PCR reads through MiXCR, one entry per CDR3 protein. The sample gives fewer than 550,000 distinct CDR3 sequences, 11% of which show up once; roughly 5.1% is in the top ten. CDR3 size: 11 residues. Sequenced material: PBMCs from the stem cell graft donor, taken from the stem cell graft. The sequence came from a human donor who donated a stem cell graft to a child with acute myeloid leukemia. The rearrangement uses TRBV12-3 or TRBV12-4 and TRBJ2-1; TRBD1 matches at 7 bases. The CDR3 DNA reads TGTGCCAGCAGTATCGGACAGGCCCAGGACTTC. As protein: CASSIGQAQDF.